What follows are 4 T cell receptor beta chains derived from one specimen sequenced in a study of cytomegalovirus exposure and HLA in healthy donors. It was with 60 Vbeta and 13 Jbeta primers that the PCR ran. Generated by immunoSEQ multiplex PCR, the TCRdb table keeps only in-frame clones and is missing some. The profile shows about 130,000 clones, approximately 80% of them singletons. The sequenced sample consisted of PBMCs. The source of these receptors is a male donor in good health and CMV-seronegative.

This chain connects TRBV7-3 to TRBJ2-1; 8 bases are a match to TRBD2. The CDR3 totals 16 residues. The junction had 7 bases not matched to a gene; V was cut back by 2 bases and J by 4 bases. CDR1 and CDR2 (germline): SGHTA, FQGTGA. The DNA for the CDR3 is TGTGCCAGCAGCTTAGGGGGCGGGGGGACTTACAATGAGCAGTTCTTC. It specifies CASSLGGGGTYNEQFF.

V and J are TRBV7-8 and TRBJ1-1; D might be TRBD1 (6 bases). The CDR3 has 14 residues. Per the germline V gene, CDR1 is SGHVS and CDR2 is FQNEAQ. V gave up 2 bases and J gave up 6 bases, with 13 bases separating them. The CDR3 loop is CASSLRGGMAEAFF. CDR3 DNA sequence: TGTGCCAGCAGCTTAAGGGGGGGGATGGCTGAAGCTTTCTTT.

The gene calls are TRBV6-1 and TRBJ1-3; no reliable D call. Per the germline V gene, CDR1 is MNHNS and CDR2 is SASEGT. With 1 base removed from V and 0 bases from J, the gap between germline ends came to 13 bases. The CDR3 extends over 17 amino acids. The CDR3 nucleotides are TGTGCCAGCAGTGAAGTACCCGTAAGCCTCTCTGGAAACACCATATATTTT. Its protein is CASSEVPVSLSGNTIYF.

This clone has more than one count but fewer than ten. V is TRBV7-2 and J is TRBJ1-1; no definite D call. Trimming removed 1 base at V and 2 bases at J, with 14 bases between. In germline, CDR1 is SGHTA, CDR2 FQGNSA. CDR3 length: 16 amino acids. Here the CDR3 DNA reads TGTGCCAGCAGCTTAGAACTGGGCAGCCTTAACACTGAAGCTTTCTTT. Translation gives CASSLELGSLNTEAFF.